The 30 T cell receptor beta chains presented below share a single source sample, sequenced in a study of cytomegalovirus exposure and HLA in healthy donors. It was with 60 Vbeta and 13 Jbeta primers that the PCR ran. The repertoire was sequenced with immunoSEQ multiplex PCR; TCRdb's copy has only in-frame clones and lacks some. This table holds fewer than 200,000 clones, about 80% found once. The sequencing sample was made of PBMCs. All receptors come from a young woman in good health and CMV-seronegative.

Of note for this clone: One end of the junction does not line up with germline, which may come from a read error. The chain employs TRBV7-9 and TRBJ1-2; D perhaps matches TRBD1 (5 bases). The CDR3 extends over 13 amino acids. Germline-derived CDR1 and CDR2 are SEHNR and FQNEAQ (reference sequence). The CDR3 reads CSSSLVPQDGYTF. As DNA, the CDR3 is TGTTCCAGCAGCTTAGTACCACAGGATGGCTACACCTTC.

This chain uses TRBV12-5 with TRBJ2-3, with D unresolved. Germline lookup yields CDR1 LGHNT and CDR2 FRNRAP. V lost 1 base and J 0 bases, leaving 11 bases between the germline ends. The CDR3 has 16 amino acids. The CDR3 DNA follows: TGTGCTAGTGGTTTGGGCGACTCCCTTAGCACAGATACGCAGTATTTT. Its translation: CASGLGDSLSTDTQYF.

This sequence joins TRBV7-2 and TRBJ2-5, with D unresolved. Germline V gene sequence: CDR1 SGHTA, CDR2 FQGNSA. Trimming cost V 5 bases and J 1 base, with 8 bases left between them. The CDR3 contains 13 residues. DNA for the CDR3: TGTGCCAGCAGCCCTCCCCCCCAAGAGACCCAGTACTTC. Translation gives CASSPPPQETQYF.

The chain is built from TRBV2 and TRBJ2-1, with 8 bases identical to TRBD2. This CDR3 contains 15 residues. J gave up 2 bases and V 2 bases, and 2 bases lay outside the gene matches. Germline V CDR1 and CDR2: SNHLY, FYNNEI. CDR3 sequence reads: CASSERAGAYNEQFF. The CDR3 DNA is TGTGCCAGCAGTGAACGAGCGGGGGCCTACAATGAGCAGTTCTTC.

The chain couples TRBV19 to TRBJ2-1; D gene ambiguous. This CDR3 contains 15 residues. Germline V gene lookup returns CDR1 LNHDA and CDR2 SQIVND (reference sequence). The V end lost 5 bases, the J end lost 2 bases, and 13 bases lay between the germline ends. CDR3 coding DNA: TGTGCCAGTAGTCCTCAAAAGAACACCTACAATGAGCAGTTCTTC. This encodes CASSPQKNTYNEQFF.

This chain uses TRBV6-6 with TRBJ2-5; 11 bases line up with TRBD2. The V segment lost 6 bases and the J segment 4 bases; nucleotides outside the gene matches: 4. This CDR3 region has 14 residues. CDR1 is MNHNY, CDR2 SVGAGI, per germline (reference sequence). CDR3 region: CASRGTSGGETQYF. The CDR3 nucleotides read TGTGCCAGCAGGGGGACTAGCGGTGGAGAGACCCAGTACTTC.

This sequence joins TRBV7-6 and TRBJ2-6, with D possibly TRBD1 on 6 matching bases. Per the germline V gene, CDR1 is SGHVS and CDR2 is FNYEAQ. This CDR3 has 15 residues. Trimming took off 5 bases at V and 1 base at J, with 9 bases between the two ends. The CDR3 coding sequence is TGTGCCAGCAGCACTACAGGGTCTGGGGCCAACGTCCTGACTTTC. This codes for CASSTTGSGANVLTF.

The CDR3 reads CASSPGQGFDEQYF. CDR3 bases: TGCGCCAGCAGCCCCGGACAGGGCTTCGACGAGCAGTACTTC. The genes are TRBV5-1 and TRBJ2-7; TRBD1 aligns across 8 bases. CDR1 is SGHRS and CDR2 is YFSETQ in the germline V gene. The J segment lost 5 bases and the V segment lost 4 bases, leaving 8 bases of the junction unmatched. This CDR3 has 14 residues.

This sequence joins TRBV19 and TRBJ1-5, with TRBD1 as a possible D gene (6 bases). V lost 5 bases and J lost 1, with 12 bases in between. This CDR3 is 15 amino acids long. CDR1 and CDR2 from the germline V gene are LNHDA and SQIVND (reference sequence). The CDR3 protein is CASSSDRSSNQPQHF. CDR3 sequence (DNA): TGTGCCAGTAGTTCGGACAGAAGCAGCAATCAGCCCCAGCATTTT.

The rearrangement uses TRBV14 and TRBJ2-7, with TRBD2 matching 9 bases. There are 16 residues in the CDR3. V lost 3 bases and J lost 7; bases outside the gene matches: 13. Germline assignment: CDR1 SGHDN and CDR2 FVKESK. CDR3 residues: CASSHYAGGPIWEQYF. DNA of the CDR3: TGTGCCAGCAGCCATTATGCGGGAGGGCCAATATGGGAGCAGTACTTC.

V and J are TRBV4-1 and TRBJ2-1; 10 positions match TRBD2. The length of the CDR3 is 15 residues. Germline V gene sequence: CDR1 MGHRA, CDR2 YSYEKL. With V trimmed by 7 bases and J by 7 bases, 10 bases remained unmatched. This chain's CDR3 is CASTYRAGGLNEQFF. The CDR3 region has the DNA TGCGCCAGCACCTACAGAGCGGGGGGGCTGAATGAGCAGTTCTTC.

The V and J genes are TRBV6-6 and TRBJ1-1; 7 nucleotides match TRBD1. The trim removed 6 bases at V and 5 bases at J, leaving 6 bases unmatched. From germline, CDR1 is MNHNY and CDR2 SVGAGI (reference sequence). This CDR3 has 13 amino acids. CDR3 sequence: CASRFTGVTEAFF. CDR3 nucleotide sequence: TGTGCCAGCAGATTCACAGGGGTGACTGAAGCTTTCTTT.

CDR3 loop: CASSVEDRVETQYF. CDR3 nucleotides: TGTGCCAGCAGCGTAGAGGACAGGGTGGAGACCCAGTACTTC. J is TRBJ2-5 and V is TRBV9; 8 nucleotides align to TRBD1. V dropped 0 bases and J dropped 5; count of bases not matched to a gene: 3. This CDR3 is built from 14 residues. Per the germline V gene, CDR1 is SGDLS and CDR2 is YYNGEE.

This sequence joins TRBV29-1 and TRBJ1-2, with D tentatively TRBD1 (5 bases). In germline, CDR1 is SQVTM, CDR2 ANQGSEA. The CDR3 totals 14 residues. Trimming removed 5 bases from V and 0 bases from J, with 13 bases in between. This CDR3 reads CSVLGRDSNYGYTF. CDR3 nucleotides: TGCAGCGTTCTCGGCAGGGACTCTAACTATGGCTACACCTTC. The variable domain in full, with the rest retrieved from reference TRBV29-1 and TRBJ1-2, is SAVISQKPSRDICQRGTSLTIQCQVDSQVTMMFWYRQQPGQSLTLIATANQGSEATYESGFVIDKFPISRPNLTFSTLTVSNMSPEDSSIYLCSVLGRDSNYGYTFGSGTRLTVV.

The chain employs TRBV12-5 and TRBJ2-3; 12 positions agree with TRBD1. V dropped 4 bases and J dropped 6; count of bases not matched to a gene: 8. This CDR3 has 16 residues. Looked up from germline, CDR1 is LGHNT and CDR2 is FRNRAP. CDR3 coding DNA: TGTGCTAGTGGTTCCGGGACAGGGGGCAGGCGGGATACGCAGTATTTT. This codes for CASGSGTGGRRDTQYF.

The V gene is TRBV23-1, the J gene TRBJ1-5; perhaps TRBD1 as D (5 bases). TRBV23-1 is designated an ORF whose function remains uncertain. The ends were cut back, 0 bases at V and 3 bases at J, with 12 bases in the middle. This CDR3 is 16 amino acids long. DNA for the CDR3: TGCGCCAGCAGTCAATCGCTCAGGGCTGCCAATCAGCCCCAGCATTTT. Its translation is CASSQSLRAANQPQHF.

The chain combines TRBV12-5 with TRBJ1-6; 7 nucleotides align to TRBD1. This CDR3 is built from 14 residues. J was trimmed by 7 bases and V by 1 base; bases with no gene match: 1. CDR1 is LGHNT and CDR2 is FRNRAP in the germline V gene. Here the CDR3 reads CASGLGTGNSPLHF. As DNA, the CDR3 is TGTGCTAGTGGTTTGGGGACAGGAAATTCACCCCTCCACTTT.

The chain is built from TRBV7-9 and TRBJ1-1; 9 bases map to TRBD1. The V segment lost 8 bases and the J segment 1 base; nucleotides outside the gene matches: 5. Germline V lookup: CDR1 SEHNR, CDR2 FQNEAQ (reference sequence). The CDR3 runs to 14 residues. The CDR3 sequence: CASAPGQGNTEAFF. DNA of the CDR3: TGTGCCAGCGCACCGGGACAGGGGAACACTGAAGCTTTCTTT.

The rearrangement joins TRBV5-4 to TRBJ2-5; tentative D call: TRBD1 (7 bases). Germline CDR1 is SGHNT and CDR2 is YYREEE (reference sequence). V lost 3 bases, J lost 2 bases, and 14 bases lay in between. The CDR3 spans 15 residues. CDR3 loop: CASSYRGLGQETQYF. The CDR3 coding sequence is TGTGCCAGCAGCTACAGGGGACTTGGGCAAGAGACCCAGTACTTC.

The V and J genes are TRBV4-2 and TRBJ2-2; a possible D gene is TRBD2 (7 bases). The CDR3 extends over 17 amino acids. Looked up from germline, CDR1 is LGHNA and CDR2 is YNFKEQ. The V end was cut by 0 bases, the J end by 3 bases, with 14 bases between. The CDR3 region has the DNA TGTGCCAGCAGCCAAGAGGACAGCGGGACGTACACCGGGGAGCTGTTTTTT. As protein: CASSQEDSGTYTGELFF.

The V gene is TRBV5-4, the J gene TRBJ2-5; the match to TRBD1 covers 7 bases. The CDR3 sequence is 14 residues long. The trim removed 4 bases at V and 5 bases at J, leaving 8 bases unmatched. CDR1 is SGHNT and CDR2 is YYREEE in the germline V gene (reference sequence). CDR3 bases: TGTGCCAGCAGCACTACAGGGGTACGGGAGACCCAGTACTTC. It codes for CASSTTGVRETQYF. The full variable domain, in which reference TRBV5-4 and TRBJ2-5 provide the parts outside the CDR3, is ETGVTQSPTHLIKTRGQQVTLRCSSQSGHNTVSWYQQALGQGPQFIFQYYREEENGRGNFPPRFSGLQFPNYSSELNVNALELDDSALYLCASSTTGVRETQYFGPGTRLLVL.

The V and J genes are TRBV9 and TRBJ2-3; 10 nucleotides agree with TRBD2. This CDR3 is 17 amino acids long. The V gene's germline CDR1 is SGDLS and CDR2 YYNGEE. Trimming cost V 7 bases and J 0 bases; bases outside gene matches: 11. The CDR3 here is CASGEKVAGGSTDTQYF. The CDR3 DNA reads TGTGCCAGCGGTGAGAAGGTAGCGGGGGGAAGCACAGATACGCAGTATTTT.

The rearrangement links TRBV28 to TRBJ2-7; D gene ambiguous. Trimming pared 2 bases from V and 3 bases from J, leaving 8 bases between. The length of the CDR3 is 13 residues. Germline V gene lookup returns CDR1 MDHEN and CDR2 SYDVKM. As DNA, the CDR3 is TGTGCCAGCAGTTTACCGGGTCGCTACGAGCAGTACTTC. It specifies CASSLPGRYEQYF.

Note on this clone: This sample includes further DNA sequences coding for the same CDR3. The gene calls are TRBV14 and TRBJ1-1, with D uncertain. Looked up from germline, CDR1 is SGHDN and CDR2 is FVKESK. The V end was cut by 0 bases, the J end by 1 base, with 3 bases between. There are 13 residues in the CDR3. CDR3 region: CASSQDRNTEAFF. The CDR3 DNA is TGTGCCAGCAGCCAAGACCGGAACACTGAAGCTTTCTTT.

CDR3 coding DNA: TGTGCCAGCAGCGCCCGAGAAAGGGGCAGCGGGAGGGCTGGCAATGAGCAGTTCTTC. Its translation: CASSARERGSGRAGNEQFF. The rearrangement links TRBV9 to TRBJ2-1, with 10 nucleotides matching TRBD2. This CDR3 is built from 19 residues. Germline trimming cut 3 bases from V and 6 bases from J; bases unmatched to any gene: 18. Germline assignment: CDR1 SGDLS and CDR2 YYNGEE.

This clone has only a few counts. The chain joins TRBV19 to TRBJ2-7; D unresolved. The V end lost 5 bases, the J end lost 2 bases, and 16 bases lay between the germline ends. The germline gives CDR1 LNHDA, CDR2 SQIVND (reference sequence). There are 15 residues in the CDR3. CDR3 coding DNA: TGTGCCAGTAGTCTGGGCTCGGTAGGAACCTACGAGCAGTACTTC. This translates into CASSLGSVGTYEQYF.

This chain uses TRBV15 with TRBJ1-3; D is ambiguous. From germline, CDR1 is LNHNV and CDR2 YYDKDF (reference sequence). V was shortened by 0 bases and J by 4 bases, with 10 bases between the two germline ends. CDR3 length equals 15 residues. CDR3 nucleotide sequence: TGTGCCACCAGCAGAGATCGAGGAAACGGAAACACCATATATTTT. Its translation: CATSRDRGNGNTIYF.

V and J are TRBV7-2 and TRBJ2-2; TRBD1 agrees at 9 bases. V shed 0 bases and J 3 bases; nucleotides not matched to a gene: 2. The germline CDR1 and CDR2 sequences are SGHTA and FQGNSA. The CDR3 length is 16 residues. The CDR3 DNA reads TGTGCCAGCAGCTTAGCTGGACAGGGGTACACCGGGGAGCTGTTTTTT. Amino acid sequence: CASSLAGQGYTGELFF.

The sample holds a few counts of this clone. The rearrangement links TRBV11-2 to TRBJ2-5; TRBD2 is a possible D gene (6 bases). The CDR3 is 15 residues long. V lost 2 bases and J lost 4, with 14 bases in between. Germline loops: CDR1 SGHAT, CDR2 FQNNGV. CDR3 bases: TGTGCCAGCAGCTTATCCGGGGAGGAATCAGAGACCCAGTACTTC. Encoded protein: CASSLSGEESETQYF.

This sequence joins TRBV11-2 and TRBJ2-1; D perhaps matches TRBD2 (7 bases). The CDR3 sequence is 16 residues long. Looked up from germline, CDR1 is SGHAT and CDR2 is FQNNGV. The V gene lost 4 bases and the J gene lost 6 bases, with 19 bases spanning the gap. The chain's CDR3 is CASSSGGLPSSNEQFF. CDR3 DNA sequence: TGTGCCAGCAGCTCGGGGGGCCTCCCATCTTCCAATGAGCAGTTCTTC.